This T cell receptor (beta chain) was captured in a study of blood T cell repertoires in COVID-19. Study overall: Some COVID-19 samples were acute and others convalescent; all came from the United States, Italy and Spain. PBMCs, B-cell-depleted T cells, or T cells were the source of the cDNA or gDNA that made up the material.

The CDR3 consists of 15 residues. Trimming stripped 3 bases from V and 9 bases from J, with 16 bases between. Germline loops: CDR1 SGDLS, CDR2 YYNGEE. Original handling: Nucleated cell counts were estimated from reference gene primer amplification. Sequencing was performed with immunoSEQ multiplex PCR; in TCRdb, only in-frame clones are kept and a portion is missing. The V and J calls and the clone size are those of that table, but D and trimming were determined from the DNA. Here the sample spans around 40,000 clones, over 85% being singletons. This chain connects TRBV9 to TRBJ1-6; tentatively, D is TRBD1 (6 bases). Sequencing input: peripheral blood. The source of this sequence is a human donor with active COVID-19. The donor label of this sample is uncertain. Here the CDR3 reads CASSGNDRFGSPLHF. As DNA, the CDR3 is TGTGCCAGCAGCGGAAACGACAGGTTCGGTTCACCCCTCCACTTT.